A selection of T cell receptor beta chains follows, all from one sample in a study of blood T cell repertoires in COVID-19. Using immunoSEQ multiplex PCR, the repertoire was profiled, and TCRdb retains in-frame clones only, with some absent. The sample shows 140,000 to 150,000 clones, roughly 87% of them seen only once. Sequencing was performed on PBMCs or T cells enriched from blood (not recorded which). The receptors originated from a woman in her 40s who had been exposed to COVID-19. CDR3s include the opening cysteine and the closing phenylalanine or tryptophan. D genes are given only for firm matches. Not every row has a clone size; where given, it reads once, few, many or a size class.

. TRBJ2-5 TRBV5-1 . CASSLSLVETQYF TGCGCCAGCAGCTTGAGTCTAGTTGAGACCCAGTACTTC
. TRBJ1-1 TRBV10-1 . CASSGSGPGNTEAFF TGCGCCAGCAGTGGTTCAGGGCCTGGGAACACTGAAGCTTTCTTT
. TRBJ2-1 TRBV5-1 TRBD2 CASSLVWTSGSGNEQFF TGCGCCAGCAGCTTGGTGTGGACTAGCGGTAGCGGTAATGAGCAGTTCTTC
. TRBJ1-5 TRBV2 . CASSVGGYSNQPQHF TGTGCCAGCAGTGTGGGGGGGTATAGCAATCAGCCCCAGCATTTT
once TRBJ1-4 TRBV10-3 TRBD1 CATTGASNEKLFF TGTGCCACAACAGGGGCCTCAAATGAAAAACTGTTTTTT
. TRBJ1-5 TRBV28 . CASSLLQGVQPQHF TGTGCCAGCAGTTTATTACAGGGAGTGCAGCCCCAGCATTTT
. TRBJ1-2 TRBV6-5 . CASRQDLGYTF TGTGCCAGCCGACAGGATCTTGGCTACACCTTC
few TRBJ2-5 TRBV2 TRBD2 CASSPSLLAGLGGETQYF TGTGCCAGCAGCCCTTCACTGCTAGCGGGGTTGGGAGGAGAGACCCAGTACTTC
. TRBJ1-2 TRBV4-1 . CASRIGDYGYTF TGCGCCAGCAGAATAGGGGACTATGGCTACACCTTC
once TRBJ2-3 TRBV7-2 TRBD2 CASSLRTSVTDTQYF TGTGCCAGCAGCTTACGGACTAGCGTTACAGATACGCAGTATTTT
. TRBJ1-3 TRBV28 TRBD1 CASSLTGQGGNTIYF TGTGCCAGCAGTTTAACGGGACAGGGGGGAAACACCATATATTTT
. TRBJ2-1 TRBV20-1 . CSVVSNEQFF TGCAGTGTTGTATCCAATGAGCAGTTCTTC
. TRBJ2-7 TRBV15 TRBD1 CATSRDRDRVVQYF TGTGCCACCAGCAGAGATCGGGACAGGGTTGTGCAGTACTTC
once TRBJ1-1 TRBV27 . CASSYRAGNTEAFF TGTGCCAGCAGTTACAGGGCGGGGAACACTGAAGCTTTCTTT
. TRBJ2-5 TRBV3-1/TRBV3-2 TRBD2 CASSLRTSGSPETQYF TGTGCCAGCAGCCTCCGGACTAGCGGGAGTCCGGAGACCCAGTACTTC
. TRBJ2-2 TRBV19 . CASSTTGPRGTGELFF TGTGCCAGTAGTACTACAGGGCCCCGAGGAACCGGGGAGCTGTTTTTT
. TRBJ1-2 TRBV6-5 . CASSPDRLYGYTF TGTGCCAGCAGTCCCGACAGGCTCTATGGCTACACCTTC
few TRBJ2-1 TRBV11-2 TRBD1 CASSLLPGQGLGGNEQFF TGTGCCAGCAGCTTACTTCCGGGACAGGGGCTTGGGGGGAATGAGCAGTTCTTC
. TRBJ1-5 TRBV11-2 . CASSQGLNQPQHF TGTGCCAGCAGCCAGGGACTCAATCAGCCCCAGCATTTT
once TRBJ1-1 TRBV29-1 TRBD1 CSAGQGMNTEAFF TGCAGCGCTGGACAGGGGATGAACACTGAAGCTTTCTTT
. TRBJ2-1 TRBV24-1 TRBD2 CATSDSGLAGGNEQFF TGTGCCACCAGTGATTCGGGGCTAGCGGGGGGCAATGAGCAGTTCTTC
. TRBJ1-5 TRBV7-8 TRBD1 CASSPGGYSNQPQHF TGTGCCAGCAGCCCAGGGGGTTATAGCAATCAGCCCCAGCATTTT
. TRBJ2-5 TRBV27 . CLRGPQETQYF TGTCTCAGGGGACCTCAAGAGACCCAGTACTTC
few TRBJ1-1 TRBV28 TRBD1 CASILGQGAGEAFF TGTGCCAGCATCCTGGGACAGGGAGCTGGTGAAGCTTTCTTT
. TRBJ2-2 TRBV10-1 TRBD1 CASQQGWTGELFF TGCGCCAGTCAACAGGGGTGGACCGGGGAGCTGTTTTTT
. TRBJ2-2 TRBV6-2/TRBV6-3 . CASSYLSSGELFF TGTGCCAGCAGTTATTTAAGCTCCGGGGAGCTGTTTTTT
. TRBJ2-7 TRBV7-2 . CASSSQGGSYEQYF TGTGCCAGCAGCTCGCAGGGGGGTTCCTACGAGCAGTACTTC
. TRBJ1-1 TRBV28 . CASSLWAGTEAFF TGTGCCAGCAGTTTATGGGCAGGGACTGAAGCTTTCTTT
. TRBJ2-1 TRBV27 TRBD1 CASSPEDRDNEQFF TGTGCCAGCAGTCCCGAGGACAGGGATAATGAGCAGTTCTTC
. TRBJ1-2 TRBV28 . CASSQAYGYTF TGTGCCAGCAGTCAAGCCTATGGCTACACCTTC
. TRBJ2-3 TRBV5-4 TRBD1 CASSPTGGKGTDTQYF TGTGCCAGCAGCCCGACAGGGGGCAAGGGCACAGATACGCAGTATTTT
. TRBJ2-1 TRBV5-1 TRBD1 CASSPTGDGWFF TGCGCCAGCAGCCCGACAGGGGACGGCTGGTTCTTC
. TRBJ2-2 TRBV7-9 . CASRPQEDTGELFF TGTGCCAGCAGACCACAAGAGGACACCGGGGAGCTGTTTTTT
. TRBJ2-1 TRBV19 . CASSRSSYNEQFF TGTGCCAGTAGTAGGAGTTCCTACAATGAGCAGTTCTTC
. TRBJ2-7 TRBV6-1 TRBD1 CASSDNRGSYEQYF TGTGCCAGCAGTGACAACAGGGGCTCCTACGAGCAGTACTTC
. TRBJ1-4 TRBV19 TRBD1 CASSLTGAPNEKLFF TGTGCCAGTAGCCTCACAGGGGCCCCTAATGAAAAACTGTTTTTT
. TRBJ1-1 TRBV15 . CATRGGGGYTEAFF TGTGCCACCAGGGGGGGCGGGGGCTACACTGAAGCTTTCTTT
. TRBJ2-1 TRBV18 TRBD2 CASSLQPIAGAGYNEQFF TGTGCCAGCTCACTTCAACCCATAGCGGGGGCGGGATACAATGAGCAGTTCTTC
. TRBJ1-2 TRBV7-9 TRBD1 CASSYHTGGYGYTF TGTGCCAGCAGCTACCACACAGGGGGCTATGGCTACACCTTC
once TRBJ1-5 TRBV15 . CATSSPGENQPQHF TGTGCCACCAGCTCCCCGGGAGAGAATCAGCCCCAGCATTTT
. TRBJ1-2 TRBV5-1 . CASSLEWDKSYYGYTF TGCGCCAGCAGCTTGGAGTGGGACAAAAGCTACTATGGCTACACCTTC
. TRBJ1-3 TRBV9 . CASSVGSQAGNTIYF TGTGCCAGCAGCGTAGGGTCCCAGGCTGGAAACACCATATATTTT
. TRBJ2-5 TRBV5-1 . CASSGHSQETQYF TGCGCCAGCAGCGGACATTCTCAAGAGACCCAGTACTTC
once TRBJ1-2 TRBV27 TRBD1 CASSLSRTGKGYTF TGTGCCAGCAGTTTATCCCGGACAGGGAAAGGCTACACCTTC
. TRBJ1-1 TRBV5-1 TRBD1 CASGPGGLSTEAFF TGCGCCAGCGGGCCAGGGGGCTTAAGCACTGAAGCTTTCTTT
once TRBJ1-1 TRBV7-6 TRBD1 CASSLDRGSEAFF TGTGCCAGCAGCTTAGACAGGGGTTCTGAAGCTTTCTTT